Detailed here is one T cell receptor (beta chain). This specimen comes from a study of blood T cell repertoires in COVID-19. The overall study: The study drew acute and convalescent COVID-19 samples from the United States, Italy and Spain. The cDNA or gDNA used as material had been derived from T cells, B-cell-depleted T cells, or PBMCs.

TCRdb keeps only in-frame clones here, not all; method: immunoSEQ multiplex PCR. Seen here are tens of thousands of clones, roughly 84% observed once, and the top ten hold about 8.3%. The V and J ends lost 2 bases and 4 bases respectively, with 17 bases between them. Germline values: CDR1 GTSNPN, CDR2 SVGIG (reference sequence). This CDR3 has 15 residues. This clonotype originated in a man between 45 and 60 years old with active COVID-19. Sequencing input: peripheral blood. The genes are TRBV30 and TRBJ1-1; maybe TRBD1 (6 bases). The CDR3 is CAWSPRGGTGTEAFF. The CDR3 region has the DNA TGTGCCTGGAGTCCTCGGGGGGGCACAGGCACTGAAGCTTTCTTT.